This T cell receptor beta chain appears in the sequencing data of a study of blood T cell repertoires in COVID-19. Original handling: The assay estimated nucleated cells by amplifying reference gene primers. The table came from immunoSEQ multiplex PCR; TCRdb's copy has only in-frame clones and leaves some out. That table is the source of V, J and clone size, and D and trimming were worked out from the DNA. This sample has a few hundred thousand clones; about 90% occur once, and the top ten carry approximately 2.5%. Germline CDR1 reads GTSNPN; CDR2 reads SVGIG (reference sequence). V was shortened by 5 bases and J by 3 bases, with 17 bases between the two germline ends. The CDR3 consists of 14 residues.

Sequenced input: peripheral blood. This chain joins TRBV30 and TRBJ2-7; D perhaps matches TRBD1 (7 bases). The receptor comes from a person aged 18 to 30 with COVID-19, enrolled during active disease. CDR3 sequence: CAWGRGESDYEQYF. CDR3 DNA: TGTGCCTGGGGCAGGGGGGAATCCGACTACGAGCAGTACTTC.